Presented here are 7 T cell receptor beta chains from one specimen sequenced in a study of shared clonotypes between healthy human individuals (dated by TCRdb to about 2020). The library was built by means of the immunoSEQ multiplex PCR assay. TCRdb mirrors the immuneACCESS table, restricted to in-frame sequences. Some clones are absent from its copies; in checked studies, under half trace to an unresolved V gene, and the reason for the others is unknown. The sample contains about 2.2 million clones, approximately 94% of them found a single time. The leading ten clones occupy under 2% of the sample. CD8 naive samples consisted of CD45RO-negative cells that were positively selected for CCR7, yielding a CD45RA+CCR7+ population without TemRA cells. Sequencing input: naive CD8+ T cells from PBMCs. According to the study, the label for this sample's cell subset or site signals: CD45RA+CCR7+. Receptor source: a young man in good health. Some clones in this sample may be carry-over from other donors' samples.

The rearrangement joins TRBV6-5 to TRBJ1-1, with no clear D. Germline V gene sequence: CDR1 MNHEY, CDR2 SVGAGI. V gave up 2 bases and J gave up 2 bases, with 12 bases separating them. CDR3 size: 15 residues. The CDR3: CASSYKSLLNTEAFF. In nucleotides, the CDR3 is TGTGCCAGCAGTTACAAGAGCCTATTAAACACTGAAGCTTTCTTT.

The gene calls are TRBV11-2 and TRBJ2-5; tentatively, D is TRBD2 (6 bases). Deletions cut 1 base from V and 1 base from J, with 13 bases between. The germline V gene has CDR1 SGHAT and CDR2 FQNNGV. The CDR3 contains 16 residues. For the CDR3, the DNA is TGTGCCAGCAGCTTAGTCTTCGGGAGCCCCCAAGAGACCCAGTACTTC. As protein: CASSLVFGSPQETQYF.

This chain uses TRBV2 with TRBJ1-1; no reliable D call. Germline CDR1 is SNHLY and CDR2 is FYNNEI. The V end was cut by 8 bases, the J end by 1 base, with 8 bases between. This CDR3 comprises 12 residues. The CDR3 region is CASPRENTEAFF. The CDR3 DNA follows: TGTGCCAGCCCGCGTGAGAACACTGAAGCTTTCTTT.

The chain carries TRBV19 and TRBJ1-2; D might be TRBD1 (5 bases). Looked up from germline, CDR1 is LNHDA and CDR2 is SQIVND (reference sequence). The V gene lost 3 bases and the J gene lost 5 bases, with 10 bases spanning the gap. This CDR3 is 13 amino acids long. CDR3 sequence reads: CASSMTVLYGYTF. CDR3 nucleotides: TGTGCCAGTAGTATGACAGTCCTATATGGCTACACCTTC.

The V and J genes are TRBV29-1 and TRBJ2-7, with D possibly matching TRBD1 (6 bases). With 0 bases removed from V and 3 bases from J, the gap between germline ends came to 15 bases. CDR1 is SQVTM, CDR2 ANQGSEA, per germline. This CDR3 contains 15 residues. In DNA form, the CDR3 reads TGCAGCGTTGAAGATCACCAGGGGCAACACTACGAGCAGTACTTC. Translation gives CSVEDHQGQHYEQYF.

The count of this clone is one. This chain joins TRBV7-9 and TRBJ2-7; 9 positions agree with TRBD2. The CDR3 covers 16 residues. The germline gives CDR1 SEHNR, CDR2 FQNEAQ (reference sequence). Trimming cost V 4 bases and J 5 bases; bases outside gene matches: 12. CDR3 sequence (DNA): TGTGCCAGCAGCTCTGGCCCTAGCGGGAAGTCGGACGAGCAGTACTTC. Protein: CASSSGPSGKSDEQYF.

The rearrangement joins TRBV27 to TRBJ1-2; 9 nucleotides agree with TRBD1. The V gene end was trimmed by 4 bases and the J gene end by 6 bases; junction bases not matched to a gene: 9. The CDR3 is 15 amino acids. Germline V gene sequence: CDR1 MNHEY, CDR2 SMNVEV (reference sequence). CDR3 loop: CASSSSPGTGNGYTF. The CDR3, as DNA: TGTGCCAGCAGTTCCAGTCCCGGGACAGGGAATGGCTACACCTTC.